This T cell receptor (beta chain) stems from a study of cytomegalovirus exposure and HLA in healthy donors. Study as a whole: About 85 million unique TCR sequences came from HLA-typed donors in an early release.

Comment on this clone: What it binds is not known.

It was with 60 Vbeta and 13 Jbeta primers that the PCR ran. Profiled with immunoSEQ multiplex PCR; TCRdb holds only in-frame clones, not every one. Of about 140,000 clones detected, roughly 9.4% appear once; the ten largest clones hold 1.5% to 2%. The CDR3 is 15 residues long. V trimming: 7 bases; J trimming: 0 bases; junction bases outside the gene matches: 10. The germline V gene encodes CDR1 SGHRS and CDR2 YFSETQ. Study-wide points: TCR beta V- and J-gene trimming was later associated with a missense DCLRE1C variant. Cytomegalovirus status was reportedly diagnosed by the classifier with high specificity and sensitivity. What was likely a sequencing artifact was a cluster of highly shared sequence variants.

J is TRBJ2-7 and V is TRBV5-1; 7 nucleotides agree with TRBD1. This sequence was found in a male donor in good health and CMV-seronegative. Material for sequencing was PBMCs. This CDR3 reads CASGQDRVSSYEQYF. In nucleotides, the CDR3 is TGCGCCAGCGGCCAAGACAGGGTAAGCTCCTACGAGCAGTACTTC. Full variable domain (rest looked up from reference TRBV5-1 and TRBJ2-7): KAGVTQTPRYLIKTRGQQVTLSCSPISGHRSVSWYQQTPGQGLQFLFEYFSETQRNKGNFPGRFSGRQFSNSRSEMNVSTLELGDSALYLCASGQDRVSSYEQYFGPGTRLTVT.